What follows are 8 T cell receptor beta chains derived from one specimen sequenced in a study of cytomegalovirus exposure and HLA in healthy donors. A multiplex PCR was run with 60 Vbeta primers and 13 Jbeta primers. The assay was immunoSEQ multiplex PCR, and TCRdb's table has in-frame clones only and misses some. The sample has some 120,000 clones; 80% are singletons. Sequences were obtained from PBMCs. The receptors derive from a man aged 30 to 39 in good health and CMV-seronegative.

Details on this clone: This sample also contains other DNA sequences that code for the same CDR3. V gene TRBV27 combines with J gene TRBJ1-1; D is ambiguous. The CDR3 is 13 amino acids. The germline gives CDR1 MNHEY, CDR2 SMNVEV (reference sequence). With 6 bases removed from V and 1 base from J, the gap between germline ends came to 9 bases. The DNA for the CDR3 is TGTGCCAGCAGCTTCTCGGGGAACACTGAAGCTTTCTTT. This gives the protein CASSFSGNTEAFF.

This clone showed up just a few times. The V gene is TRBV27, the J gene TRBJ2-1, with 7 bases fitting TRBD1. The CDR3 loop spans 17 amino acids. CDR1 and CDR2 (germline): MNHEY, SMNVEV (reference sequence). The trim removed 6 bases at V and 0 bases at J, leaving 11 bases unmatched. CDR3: CASRNPTDRSSYNEQFF. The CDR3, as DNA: TGTGCCAGCAGGAACCCCACGGACAGGAGCTCCTACAATGAGCAGTTCTTC.

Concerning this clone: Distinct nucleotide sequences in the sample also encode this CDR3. The chain's CDR3 is CASSLAGGFDEQFF. The CDR3 DNA sequence: TGTGCCAGCAGCTTAGCGGGAGGTTTCGATGAGCAGTTCTTC. The V call is TRBV5-8, the J call TRBJ2-1; 9 positions agree with TRBD2. The trim removed 2 bases at V and 8 bases at J, leaving 5 bases unmatched. CDR1 and CDR2 from the germline V gene are SGHTS and YDEGEE. There are 14 residues in the CDR3.

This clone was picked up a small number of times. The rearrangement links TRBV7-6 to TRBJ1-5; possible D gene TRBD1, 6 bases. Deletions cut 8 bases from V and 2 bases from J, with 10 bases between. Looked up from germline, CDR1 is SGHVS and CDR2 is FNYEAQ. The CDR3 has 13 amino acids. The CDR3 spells CASRAGGNQPQHF. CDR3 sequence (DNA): TGTGCCAGCCGAGCAGGGGGCAATCAGCCCCAGCATTTT.

CDR3 sequence (DNA): TGTGCCAGCAGCCCCACGAGGACAGGGCTCTATGGCTACACCTTC. Translated: CASSPTRTGLYGYTF. This rearrangement joins TRBV5-6 to TRBJ1-2; TRBD1 matches 8 bases. This CDR3 region has 15 residues. Germline V gene lookup returns CDR1 SGHDT and CDR2 YYEEEE. V gave up 4 bases and J gave up 4 bases; unmatched junction bases: 9. Drawing the rest from reference TRBV5-6 and TRBJ1-2, the complete variable domain is DAGVTQSPTHLIKTRGQQVTLRCSPKSGHDTVSWYQQALGQGPQFIFQYYEEEERQRGNFPDRFSGHQFPNYSSELNVNALLLGDSALYLCASSPTRTGLYGYTFGSGTRLTVV.

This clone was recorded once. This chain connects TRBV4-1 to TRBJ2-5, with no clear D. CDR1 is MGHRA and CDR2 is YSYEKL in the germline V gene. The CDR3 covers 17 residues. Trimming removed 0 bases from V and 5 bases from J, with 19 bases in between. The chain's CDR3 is CASSQESTEFTGETQYF. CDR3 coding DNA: TGCGCCAGCAGCCAAGAATCGACGGAGTTTACTGGGGAGACCCAGTACTTC.

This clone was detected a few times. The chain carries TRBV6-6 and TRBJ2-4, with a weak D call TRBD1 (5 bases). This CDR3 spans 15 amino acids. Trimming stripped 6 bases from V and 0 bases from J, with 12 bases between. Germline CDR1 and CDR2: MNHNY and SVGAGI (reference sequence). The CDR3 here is CASSLDSEAKNIQYF. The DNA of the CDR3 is TGTGCCAGCAGCCTAGACAGTGAAGCCAAAAACATTCAGTACTTC.

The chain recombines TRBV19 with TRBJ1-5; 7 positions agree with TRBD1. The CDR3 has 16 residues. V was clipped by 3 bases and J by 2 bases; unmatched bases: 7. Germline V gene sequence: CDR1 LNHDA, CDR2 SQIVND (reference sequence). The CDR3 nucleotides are TGTGCCAGTAGTATGGGACAGCCCACGGGCAATCAGCCCCAGCATTTT. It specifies CASSMGQPTGNQPQHF.